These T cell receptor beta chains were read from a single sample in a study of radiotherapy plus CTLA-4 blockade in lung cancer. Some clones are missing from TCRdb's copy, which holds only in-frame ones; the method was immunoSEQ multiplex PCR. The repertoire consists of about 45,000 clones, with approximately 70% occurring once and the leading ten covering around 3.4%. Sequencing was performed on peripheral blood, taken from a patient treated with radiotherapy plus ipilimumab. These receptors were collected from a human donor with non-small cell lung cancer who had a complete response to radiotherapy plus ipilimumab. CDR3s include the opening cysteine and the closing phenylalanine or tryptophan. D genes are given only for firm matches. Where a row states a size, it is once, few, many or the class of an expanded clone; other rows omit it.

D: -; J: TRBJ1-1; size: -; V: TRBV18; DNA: TGTGCCAGCTCACCACCGCTGAGGAGGGCTGAAGCTTTCTTT; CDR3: CASSPPLRRAEAFF
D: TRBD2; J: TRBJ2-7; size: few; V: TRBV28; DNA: TGTGCCAGCAGTTCCACGGGACTAGGATCCTACGAGCAGTACTTC; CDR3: CASSSTGLGSYEQYF
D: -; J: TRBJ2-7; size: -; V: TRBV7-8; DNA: TGTGCCAGCAGCCCCGCCGGCTACGAGCAGTACTTC; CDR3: CASSPAGYEQYF
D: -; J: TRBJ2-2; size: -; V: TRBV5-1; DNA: TGCGCCAGCAGCTTGGGACAAACCTCCACCGGGGAGCTGTTTTTT; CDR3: CASSLGQTSTGELFF
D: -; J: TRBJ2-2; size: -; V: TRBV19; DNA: TGTGCCAGTAGTATTGCGGCGAACACCGGGGAGCTGTTTTTT; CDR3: CASSIAANTGELFF
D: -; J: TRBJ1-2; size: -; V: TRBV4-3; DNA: TGCGCCAGCAGCCAAGAAATAGGGCGGGTTAACTATGGCTACACCTTC; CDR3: CASSQEIGRVNYGYTF
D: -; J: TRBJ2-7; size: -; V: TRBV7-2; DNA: TGTGCCAGCAGCTTAGCCCCGGGGACCTACGAGCAGTACTTC; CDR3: CASSLAPGTYEQYF
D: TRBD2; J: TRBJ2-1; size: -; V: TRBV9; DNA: TGTGCCAGCCAGGAAGCGGGAGGCCCCTACAATGAGCAGTTCTTC; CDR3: CASQEAGGPYNEQFF
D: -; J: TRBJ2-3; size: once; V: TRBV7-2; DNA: TGTGCCAGCAGCTTAGGAGCGCCTAGTGCCGATACGCAGTATTTT; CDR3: CASSLGAPSADTQYF
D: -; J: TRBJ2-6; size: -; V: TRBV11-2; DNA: TGTGCCAGCAGCTTAGATCTCGCAGGGCTGGTAGGTGGCAACGTCCTGACTTTC; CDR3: CASSLDLAGLVGGNVLTF
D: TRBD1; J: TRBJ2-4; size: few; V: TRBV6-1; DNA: TGTGCCAGCAGTGAAGGAACAGGGGTAATCATTCAGTACTTC; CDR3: CASSEGTGVIIQYF
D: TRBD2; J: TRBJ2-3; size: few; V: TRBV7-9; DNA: TGTGCCAGCAGCTTATATAGCGGGAGTGTTGCAGATACGCAGTATTTT; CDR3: CASSLYSGSVADTQYF
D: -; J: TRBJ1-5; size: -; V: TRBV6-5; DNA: TGTGCCAGCAGTTACTCCGTCAGGTCCGGTCAGCCCCAGCATTTT; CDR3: CASSYSVRSGQPQHF
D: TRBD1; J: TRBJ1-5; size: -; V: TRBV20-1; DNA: TGCAGTGCTAGTGCAGGGGGTCCCCAGCATTTT; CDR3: CSASAGGPQHF
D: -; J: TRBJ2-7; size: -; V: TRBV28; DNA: TGTGCCAGCAACCAAGGGGGATCCTACGAGCAGTACTTC; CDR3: CASNQGGSYEQYF
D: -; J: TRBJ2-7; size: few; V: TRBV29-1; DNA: TGCAGCGTGGACACAGGGACCTACGAGCAGTACTTC; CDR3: CSVDTGTYEQYF
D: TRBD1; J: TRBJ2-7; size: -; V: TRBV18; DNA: TGTGCCAGCTCTTCGACAGGGTATGGAGCCTACGAGCAGTACTTC; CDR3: CASSSTGYGAYEQYF
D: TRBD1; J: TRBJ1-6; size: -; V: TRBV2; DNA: TGTGCCAGCAGTGGGGACAGGGGGGATCCTCTCCACTTT; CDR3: CASSGDRGDPLHF
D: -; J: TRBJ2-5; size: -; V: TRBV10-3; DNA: TGTGCCATCAGTGAGTCCCCGAATCGGGAAGAGACCCAGTACTTC; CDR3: CAISESPNREETQYF
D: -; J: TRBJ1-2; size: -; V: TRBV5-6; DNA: TGTGCCAGCAGCTTGGGACTCAAAAACTATGGCTACACCTTC; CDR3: CASSLGLKNYGYTF
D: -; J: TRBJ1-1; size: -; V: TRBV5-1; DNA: TGCGCCAGCAGCTTGGGGGGGCTTGACACTGAAGCTTTCTTT; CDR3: CASSLGGLDTEAFF
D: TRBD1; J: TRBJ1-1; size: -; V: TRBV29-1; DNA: TGCAGCGTTCCGTCAGGGGGGAACACTGAAGCTTTCTTT; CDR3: CSVPSGGNTEAFF
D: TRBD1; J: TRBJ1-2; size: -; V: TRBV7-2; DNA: TGTGCCAGCAGCATGTTCCGGGACAGGGCTGTCAGCTACACCTTC; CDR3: CASSMFRDRAVSYTF
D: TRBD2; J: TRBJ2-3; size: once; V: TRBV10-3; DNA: TGTGCCATCAGCTTCCTAGCGGGAGGCACAGATACGCAGTATTTT; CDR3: CAISFLAGGTDTQYF
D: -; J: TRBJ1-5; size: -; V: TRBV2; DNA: TGTGCCACCAAGAGACAGAGCAATCAGCCCCAGCATTTT; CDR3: CATKRQSNQPQHF
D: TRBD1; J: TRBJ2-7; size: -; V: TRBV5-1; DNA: TGCGCCAGCAGCCACGGGACAGGGGGTTACGAGCAGTACTTC; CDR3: CASSHGTGGYEQYF
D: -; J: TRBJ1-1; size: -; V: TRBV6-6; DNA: TGTGCCAGCACTCTAGGGGGGGCTGACACTGAAGCTTTCTTT; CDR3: CASTLGGADTEAFF
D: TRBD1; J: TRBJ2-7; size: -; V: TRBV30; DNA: TGTGCCTGGAACGGAGGACAGGGCTACGAGCAGTACTTC; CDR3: CAWNGGQGYEQYF
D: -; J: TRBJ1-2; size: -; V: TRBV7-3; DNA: TGTGCCAGCAGCCCTCAGGGTGACAGGAACTATGGCTACACCTTC; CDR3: CASSPQGDRNYGYTF
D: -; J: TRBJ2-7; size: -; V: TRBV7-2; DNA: TGTGCCAGCAGCTTAGCTGGAGGGATACTCTCCTACGAGCAGTACTTC; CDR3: CASSLAGGILSYEQYF
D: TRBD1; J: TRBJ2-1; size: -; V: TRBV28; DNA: TGTGCCAGCAGTTCAGACAGGGATGAGCAGTTCTTC; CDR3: CASSSDRDEQFF
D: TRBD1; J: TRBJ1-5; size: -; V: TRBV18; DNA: TGTGCCAGCTCACCCGGGACAGGGGGCGGTCAGCCCCAGCATTTT; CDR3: CASSPGTGGGQPQHF
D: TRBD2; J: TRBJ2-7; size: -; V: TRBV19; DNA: TGTGCCAGTAGTATAGGCGGGAGCTACGAGCAGTACTTC; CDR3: CASSIGGSYEQYF
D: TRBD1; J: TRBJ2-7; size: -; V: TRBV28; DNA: TGTGCCAGCAGTTTCCCCGGGACAGGGACCCACGAGCAGTACTTC; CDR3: CASSFPGTGTHEQYF
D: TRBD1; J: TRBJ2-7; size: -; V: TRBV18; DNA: TGTGCCAGCTCACCGGACAGGGGGGCTTACGAGCAGTACTTC; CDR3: CASSPDRGAYEQYF
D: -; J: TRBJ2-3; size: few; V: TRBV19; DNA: TGTGCCAGTAGGCAGTCGGGAGATACGCAGTATTTT; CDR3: CASRQSGDTQYF
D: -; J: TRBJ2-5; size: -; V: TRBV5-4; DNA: TGTGCCAGCAGCATCCAGTTAGCGGCCCAAGAGACCCAGTACTTC; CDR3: CASSIQLAAQETQYF
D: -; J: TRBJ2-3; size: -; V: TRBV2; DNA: TGTGCCAGCAGCGTAAGTTACAATACGCAGTATTTT; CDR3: CASSVSYNTQYF
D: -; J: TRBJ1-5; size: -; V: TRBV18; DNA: TGTGCCAGCTCACCATCTCTGAGGGATCAGCCCCAGCATTTT; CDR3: CASSPSLRDQPQHF
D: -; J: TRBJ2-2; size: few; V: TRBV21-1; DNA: TGTGCCATCCAGGGTGGCGCGAACACCGGGGAGCTGTTTTTT; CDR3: CAIQGGANTGELFF
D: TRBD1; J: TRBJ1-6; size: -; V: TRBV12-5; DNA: TGTGCTAGCAGGGGGCAGGATAATTCACCCCTCCACTTT; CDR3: CASRGQDNSPLHF
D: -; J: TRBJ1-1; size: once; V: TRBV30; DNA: TGTGCCTGGAGTCCAACAGCGCGCGCGGGGAGTGAAGCTTTCTTT; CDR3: CAWSPTARAGSEAFF
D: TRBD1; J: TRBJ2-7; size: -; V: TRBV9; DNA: TGTGCCAGCAGCACAGACAGGGCCTACGAGCAGTACTTC; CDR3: CASSTDRAYEQYF